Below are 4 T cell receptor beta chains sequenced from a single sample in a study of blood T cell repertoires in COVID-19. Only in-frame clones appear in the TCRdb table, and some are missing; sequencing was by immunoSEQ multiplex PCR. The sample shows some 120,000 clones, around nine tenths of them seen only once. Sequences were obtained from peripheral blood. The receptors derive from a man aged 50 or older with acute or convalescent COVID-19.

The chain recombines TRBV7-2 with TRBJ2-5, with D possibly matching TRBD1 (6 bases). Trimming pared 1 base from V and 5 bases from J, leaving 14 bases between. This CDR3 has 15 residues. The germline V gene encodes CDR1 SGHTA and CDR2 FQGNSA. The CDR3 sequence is CASSLGSGVMETQYF. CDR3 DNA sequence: TGTGCCAGCAGCTTAGGGTCAGGGGTCATGGAGACCCAGTACTTC.

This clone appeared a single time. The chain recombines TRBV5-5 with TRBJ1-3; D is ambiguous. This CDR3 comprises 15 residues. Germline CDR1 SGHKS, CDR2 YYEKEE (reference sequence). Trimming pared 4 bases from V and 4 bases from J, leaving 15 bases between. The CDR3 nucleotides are TGTGCCAGCAGCATACTTCCCTCCTTCGGAAACACCATATATTTT. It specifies CASSILPSFGNTIYF.

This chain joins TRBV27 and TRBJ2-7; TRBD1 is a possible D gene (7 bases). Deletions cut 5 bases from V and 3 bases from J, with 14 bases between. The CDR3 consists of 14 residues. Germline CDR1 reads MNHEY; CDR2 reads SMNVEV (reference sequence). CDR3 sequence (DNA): TGTGCCAGCAGTAACCAGGGGGGAGGCTACGAGCAGTACTTC. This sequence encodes CASSNQGGGYEQYF.

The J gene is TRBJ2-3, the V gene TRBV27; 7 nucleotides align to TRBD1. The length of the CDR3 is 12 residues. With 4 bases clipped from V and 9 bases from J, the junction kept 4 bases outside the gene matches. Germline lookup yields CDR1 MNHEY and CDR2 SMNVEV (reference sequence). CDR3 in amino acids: CASSSTGHTQYF. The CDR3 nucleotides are TGTGCCAGCAGTTCGACAGGGCACACGCAGTATTTT.